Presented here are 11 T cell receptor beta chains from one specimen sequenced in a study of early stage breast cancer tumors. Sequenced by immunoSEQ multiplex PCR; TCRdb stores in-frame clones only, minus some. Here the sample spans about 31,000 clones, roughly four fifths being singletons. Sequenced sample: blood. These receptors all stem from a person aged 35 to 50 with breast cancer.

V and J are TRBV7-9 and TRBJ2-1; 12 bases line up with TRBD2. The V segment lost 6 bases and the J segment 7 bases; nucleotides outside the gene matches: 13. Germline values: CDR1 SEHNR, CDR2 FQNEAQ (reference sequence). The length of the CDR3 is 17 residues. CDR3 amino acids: CASRPAMTSGSNNEQFF. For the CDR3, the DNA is TGTGCCAGCAGGCCGGCCATGACTAGCGGGAGTAATAATGAGCAGTTCTTC.

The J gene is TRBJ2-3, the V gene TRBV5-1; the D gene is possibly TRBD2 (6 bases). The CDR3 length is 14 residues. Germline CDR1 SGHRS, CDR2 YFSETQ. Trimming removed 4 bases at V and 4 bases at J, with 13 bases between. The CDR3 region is CASSQVDYSDTQYF. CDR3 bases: TGCGCCAGCAGCCAAGTGGACTACTCAGATACGCAGTATTTT.

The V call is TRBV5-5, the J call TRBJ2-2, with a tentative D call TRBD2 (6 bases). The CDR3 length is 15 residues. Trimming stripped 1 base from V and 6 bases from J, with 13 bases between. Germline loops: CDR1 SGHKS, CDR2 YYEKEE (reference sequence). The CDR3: CASSLYDPSAGELFF. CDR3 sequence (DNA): TGTGCCAGCAGCTTGTACGATCCTAGCGCCGGGGAGCTGTTTTTT.

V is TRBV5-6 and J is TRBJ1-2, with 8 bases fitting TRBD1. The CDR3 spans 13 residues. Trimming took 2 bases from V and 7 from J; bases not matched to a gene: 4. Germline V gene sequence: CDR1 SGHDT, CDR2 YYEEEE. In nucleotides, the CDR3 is TGTGCCAGCAGCTTTCAGGGGGCAGCTGGCTACACCTTC. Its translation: CASSFQGAAGYTF.

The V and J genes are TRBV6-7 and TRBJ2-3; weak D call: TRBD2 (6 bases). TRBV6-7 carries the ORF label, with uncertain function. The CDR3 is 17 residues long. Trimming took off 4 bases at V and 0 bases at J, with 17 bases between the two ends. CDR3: CASSWGLGLPSTDTQYF. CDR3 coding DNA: TGTGCCAGCAGTTGGGGCCTGGGACTCCCTAGCACAGATACGCAGTATTTT.

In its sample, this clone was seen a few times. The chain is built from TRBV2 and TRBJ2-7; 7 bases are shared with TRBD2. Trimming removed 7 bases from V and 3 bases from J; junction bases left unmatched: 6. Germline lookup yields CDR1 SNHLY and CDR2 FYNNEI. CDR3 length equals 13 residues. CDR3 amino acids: CASTPGLNYEQYF. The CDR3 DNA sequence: TGTGCCAGCACACCGGGACTAAACTACGAGCAGTACTTC.

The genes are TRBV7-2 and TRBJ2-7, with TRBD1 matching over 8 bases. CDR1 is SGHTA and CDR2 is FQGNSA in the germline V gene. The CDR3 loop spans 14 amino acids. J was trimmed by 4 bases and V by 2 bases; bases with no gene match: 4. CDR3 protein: CASSLQGASYEQYF. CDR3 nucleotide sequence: TGTGCCAGCAGCTTACAGGGGGCGTCTTACGAGCAGTACTTC. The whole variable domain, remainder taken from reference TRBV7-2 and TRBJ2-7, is GAGVSQSPSNKVTEKGKDVELRCDPISGHTALYWYRQSLGQGLEFLIYFQGNSAPDKSGLPSDRFSAERTGGSVSTLTIQRTQQEDSAVYLCASSLQGASYEQYFGPGTRLTVT.

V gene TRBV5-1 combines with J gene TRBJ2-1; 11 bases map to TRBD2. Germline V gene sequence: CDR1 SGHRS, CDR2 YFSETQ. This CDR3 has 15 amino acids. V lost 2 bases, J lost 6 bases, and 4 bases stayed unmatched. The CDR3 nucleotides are TGCGCCAGCAGCTTTAGCGGGAGGGCCATCAATGAGCAGTTCTTC. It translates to CASSFSGRAINEQFF.

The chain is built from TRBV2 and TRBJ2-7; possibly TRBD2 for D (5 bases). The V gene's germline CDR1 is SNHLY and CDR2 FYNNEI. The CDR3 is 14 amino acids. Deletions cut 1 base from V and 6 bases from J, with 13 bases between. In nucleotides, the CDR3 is TGTGCCAGCAGTGAAGGAGGGCCGTATAGCGAGCAGTACTTC. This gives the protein CASSEGGPYSEQYF.

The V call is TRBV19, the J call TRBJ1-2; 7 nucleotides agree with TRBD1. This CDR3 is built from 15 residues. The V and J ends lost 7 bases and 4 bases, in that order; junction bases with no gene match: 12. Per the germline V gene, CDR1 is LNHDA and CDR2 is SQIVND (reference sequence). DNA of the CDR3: TGTGCCAGTAAAAGTCTGACCGGGACAGCCTATGGCTACACCTTC. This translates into CASKSLTGTAYGYTF.

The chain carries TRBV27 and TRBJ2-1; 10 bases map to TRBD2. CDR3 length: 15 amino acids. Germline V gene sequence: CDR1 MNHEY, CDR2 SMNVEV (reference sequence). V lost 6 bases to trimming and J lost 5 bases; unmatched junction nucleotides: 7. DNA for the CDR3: TGTGCCAGCAGAGCCGAGCGGGAGGGGAACAATGAGCAGTTCTTC. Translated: CASRAEREGNNEQFF.